The count of the clone carrying this T cell receptor (beta chain) is one. V was clipped by 7 bases and J by 7 bases, with 13 bases between them. The CDR3 runs 13 residues. Germline V lookup: CDR1 MDHEN, CDR2 SYDVKM. This record comes from a study of T cells and Merkel cell carcinoma outcomes. Clones were sequenced by immunoSEQ multiplex PCR, and TCRdb holds only the in-frame ones, with some missing. The sample gives about 15,000 clones, roughly 79% of which show up once; approximately 10% is in the top ten. The specimen sequenced was tumor tissue from Merkel cell carcinoma. This chain joins TRBV28 and TRBJ1-4; a possible D gene is TRBD1 (6 bases). The TCR sequence derives from a human donor with Merkel cell carcinoma. CDR3 residues: CASNRRGSEKLFF. As DNA, the CDR3 is TGTGCCAGCAATCGCAGGGGATCTGAAAAACTGTTTTTT.